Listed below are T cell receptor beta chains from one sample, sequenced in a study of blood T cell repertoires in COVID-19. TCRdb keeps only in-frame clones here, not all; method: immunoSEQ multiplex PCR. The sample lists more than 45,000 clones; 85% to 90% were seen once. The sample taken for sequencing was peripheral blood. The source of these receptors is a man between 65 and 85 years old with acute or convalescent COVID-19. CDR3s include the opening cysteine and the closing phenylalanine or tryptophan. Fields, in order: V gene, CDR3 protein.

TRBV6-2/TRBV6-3 CASSLGTFPYEQYF
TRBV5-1 CASSRTGVSYNEQFF
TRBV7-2 CASSLVVAGGPYNEQFF
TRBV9 CASSVWQADEQFF
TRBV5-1 CASSLVFPPRGETQYF
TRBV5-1 CASSLETPNYGYTF
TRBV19 CASKGTRGRDQPQHF
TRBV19 CASKVAGSGREFF
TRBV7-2 CASSSLGDIHGYTF
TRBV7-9 CASSQYRVGNTIYF
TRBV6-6 CASSKAGGSYNEQFF
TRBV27 CASSIPVGGRKETQYF
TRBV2 CASSYTREKLFF
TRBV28 CASSLVGDSLYSNQPQHF
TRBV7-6 CASSPPSGGFF
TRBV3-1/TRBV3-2 CASSHRLPGGEKLFF
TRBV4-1 CASSRPGQHTEAFF
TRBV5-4 CASSLAPQGVTEAFF
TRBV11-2 CASSLAGRDGYTF
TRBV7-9 CASSPGTGEREQYF
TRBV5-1 CASTRFMTGGVPSDTQYF
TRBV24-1 CATSDYRTTGELFF
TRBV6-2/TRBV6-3 CASSYSSKGTAFSSYEQYF
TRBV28 CASIKGGDRTQTQYF
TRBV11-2 CASTRSRGPQETQYF
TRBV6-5 CASQTGGSGANVLTF
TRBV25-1 CASSETGAMNTEAFF
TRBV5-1 CATTAGNSGASDTQYF
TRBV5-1 CASSLANRENTEAFF
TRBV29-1 CSVPDRSSGNTIYF
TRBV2 CASSLTSGSTDTQYF
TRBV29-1 CSGLRGQLEHEQFF
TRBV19 CASSTRQGSYGYTF
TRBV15 CATSRDVSASGSNEQFF
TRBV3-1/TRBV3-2 CASSQENVGVEKLFF
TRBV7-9 CASSLKVGSLSLETQYF
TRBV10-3 CAIRRDNYGYTF
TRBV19 CASGTSGRGKNIQYF
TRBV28 CASGSATGELFF
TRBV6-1 CASSEPSGQTEAFF
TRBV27 CASSLRGQDRTGELFF
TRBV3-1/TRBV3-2 CASSLDRGTETQYF
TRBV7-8 CASSLGGLGNTIYF
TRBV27 CASSFGLAGNSYNEQFF
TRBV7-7 CASSFTGYQETQYF
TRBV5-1 CASSFNPSGGETQYF
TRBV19 CASSIASTGSGNTIYF
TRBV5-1 CASSSYAGKTKTQYF
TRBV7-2 CASSPEGGSTEAFF
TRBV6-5 CASSPPSGAGELFF
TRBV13 CASSLTREKLFF
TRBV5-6 CASSLRLMAGAGNTIYF
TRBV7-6 CASSPSPASGGTSNEQFF